This is a list of T cell receptor beta chains from one sample in a study of blood T cells in healthy people across ages. Using its own MiXCR run on the 5' RACE reads, TCRdb lists one record per CDR3 protein. Of fewer than 1,000,000 distinct CDR3 sequences listed, more than 35% are singletons. The sequenced sample consisted of blood. These receptors all come from a man aged 80 or over in good health. Each CDR3 is given with its conserved first and last residue. Fields, in order: CDR3 DNA, CDR3 protein, D gene, clone size, J gene, V gene. A D gene is named only where the DNA matches it firmly. Part of the rows lack a size; the others show once, few, many or a class for expanded clones.

DNA: TGTGTCAGCTCACCGGCGATCGTCGAGACCCAGTACTTC
CDR3: CVSSPAIVETQYF
D: NA
size: NA
J: TRBJ2-5
V: TRBV18

DNA: TGTGCCAGCAGTGAAGTTGCCCAACAGAAAGCTGGCTACACCTTC
CDR3: CASSEVAQQKAGYTF
D: NA
size: NA
J: TRBJ1-2
V: TRBV2

DNA: TGTGCCAGCATCCAACGGGGGGGAGGCTACACCTTC
CDR3: CASIQRGGGYTF
D: NA
size: NA
J: TRBJ1-2
V: TRBV28

DNA: TGTGCCAGCGGACCGGGACAACCATGGGATGAGCAGTACTTC
CDR3: CASGPGQPWDEQYF
D: NA
size: NA
J: TRBJ2-5
V: TRBV6-2/TRBV6-3

DNA: TGTGCCAGCAGTTTTGAATACTCACTAGCGGGAGGGAGCACAGATACGCAGTATTTT
CDR3: CASSFEYSLAGGSTDTQYF
D: TRBD2
size: few
J: TRBJ2-3
V: TRBV7-2

DNA: TGCGCCAGCAGCCAAGATCCTGGCAGTGCCTACGAGCAGTACTTC
CDR3: CASSQDPGSAYEQYF
D: NA
size: NA
J: TRBJ2-7
V: TRBV4-1

DNA: TGTGCCACCAGTGATGGCCGGGACATCTATGGCTACACCTTC
CDR3: CATSDGRDIYGYTF
D: NA
size: few
J: TRBJ1-2
V: TRBV24-1

DNA: TGTGCCAGCGGGACAGGGCCGAGTCAGCCCCAGCATTTT
CDR3: CASGTGPSQPQHF
D: TRBD1
size: NA
J: TRBJ1-5
V: TRBV28

DNA: TGCAGCGTTGAAAGGGGACAGGCACCCTCTGGGGCCAACGTCCTGACTTTC
CDR3: CSVERGQAPSGANVLTF
D: TRBD1
size: NA
J: TRBJ2-6
V: TRBV29-1

DNA: TGTGCCAGCAGCCTGGGTTTGCCCCCAGAGACGCAGTATTTT
CDR3: CASSLGLPPETQYF
D: NA
size: few
J: TRBJ2-3
V: TRBV28

DNA: TGCGCCAGCAGTGAAACCAGGACTAGGCGGCCCTACGAGCAGTACTTC
CDR3: CASSETRTRRPYEQYF
D: TRBD2
size: NA
J: TRBJ2-7
V: TRBV10-2

DNA: TGCAGTGCTAGAGGACTAGCGGGAGTTCAGTACTTC
CDR3: CSARGLAGVQYF
D: TRBD2
size: NA
J: TRBJ2-7
V: TRBV20-1

DNA: TGTGCCAGCAGTTTAAGAAGCGGGAGGGCCTGGGAGACCCAGTACTTC
CDR3: CASSLRSGRAWETQYF
D: TRBD2
size: few
J: TRBJ2-5
V: TRBV12-3/TRBV12-4

DNA: TGTGCCAGCAGTTACGTAGCCGGGACAGCATACACAGATACGCAGTATTTT
CDR3: CASSYVAGTAYTDTQYF
D: TRBD1
size: NA
J: TRBJ2-3
V: TRBV6-2/TRBV6-3

DNA: TGTGCCAGCAGCTTAGGCCCCGGACTAGCGGGAGGCGAGCAGTACTTC
CDR3: CASSLGPGLAGGEQYF
D: TRBD2
size: NA
J: TRBJ2-7
V: TRBV13

DNA: TGTGCCAGCAGCCTTTATCGCGGGGTCTACGACAATGAGCAGTTCTTC
CDR3: CASSLYRGVYDNEQFF
D: NA
size: NA
J: TRBJ2-1
V: TRBV7-3

DNA: TGTGCCAGCAGCTTACCTAGCGGGAGGGGGAATGAGCAGTTCTTC
CDR3: CASSLPSGRGNEQFF
D: TRBD2
size: few
J: TRBJ2-1
V: TRBV7-2

DNA: TGTGCTAGTGGAGCCGGGACTGACAATGAGCAGTTCTTC
CDR3: CASGAGTDNEQFF
D: NA
size: few
J: TRBJ2-1
V: TRBV12-5

DNA: TGCAGCGTCGCCCTAGGACAGGTTGGAGAGACCCAGTACTTC
CDR3: CSVALGQVGETQYF
D: TRBD1
size: NA
J: TRBJ2-5
V: TRBV29-1

DNA: TGTGCCAGCAGCTTAGACAGACACACTGAAGCTTTCTTT
CDR3: CASSLDRHTEAFF
D: NA
size: few
J: TRBJ1-1
V: TRBV11-3

DNA: TGCGCCAGCAGCCAAGAAGGAGGGGACCCTTACACAGATACGCAGTATTTT
CDR3: CASSQEGGDPYTDTQYF
D: NA
size: NA
J: TRBJ2-3
V: TRBV4-3

DNA: TGTGCCAGCAGCTTGAGCGGAACCTTTCTCTACGAGCAGTACTTC
CDR3: CASSLSGTFLYEQYF
D: NA
size: many
J: TRBJ2-7
V: TRBV7-2

DNA: TGCAGCGTCGACGTCTCACCGGGACTAGCGATGGATACGCAGTATTTT
CDR3: CSVDVSPGLAMDTQYF
D: TRBD2
size: few
J: TRBJ2-3
V: TRBV29-1

DNA: TGTGCCTGGAGTGTACAGGAAAAACTGTTTTTT
CDR3: CAWSVQEKLFF
D: NA
size: NA
J: TRBJ1-4
V: TRBV30

DNA: TGTGCCACCAGTGATTCCGGGACTAGCGGGACCGGCCATGAGCAGTTCTTC
CDR3: CATSDSGTSGTGHEQFF
D: TRBD2
size: NA
J: TRBJ2-1
V: TRBV24-1

DNA: TGTGCCAGCAGCCCCAGGGCAGGGGGCGCTTTAGAGACCCAGTACTTC
CDR3: CASSPRAGGALETQYF
D: TRBD1
size: once
J: TRBJ2-5
V: TRBV11-2

DNA: TGCAGCGTTCTAAGAGAAGAGACCCAGTACTTC
CDR3: CSVLREETQYF
D: NA
size: many
J: TRBJ2-5
V: TRBV29-1

DNA: TGCGCCAGCAGCCAAGATGGACAGGGGAGCTACAATGAGCAGTTCTTC
CDR3: CASSQDGQGSYNEQFF
D: TRBD1
size: few
J: TRBJ2-1
V: TRBV4-3

DNA: TGCAGTGCTAGGGGGATGGGGCGGGACCACAATGAGCAGTACTTC
CDR3: CSARGMGRDHNEQYF
D: NA
size: NA
J: TRBJ2-5
V: TRBV20-1

DNA: TGTGCCACCAGCAGAGCCCGGTTCTCCTACGAGCAGTACTTC
CDR3: CATSRARFSYEQYF
D: NA
size: NA
J: TRBJ2-7
V: TRBV15

DNA: TGTGCCAGCAGCTTGTGGGACCTGGAGATCGCGCCGTACTTC
CDR3: CASSLWDLEIAPYF
D: NA
size: once
J: TRBJ2-5
V: TRBV7-2

DNA: TGTGCCAGTCACAGTAGGGGAGTCCAAGAGACCCAGTACTTC
CDR3: CASHSRGVQETQYF
D: NA
size: few
J: TRBJ2-5
V: TRBV12-3/TRBV12-4

DNA: TGTGCCAGTAGTAAACGCCGGGACAGCTATAATTCACCCCTCCACTTT
CDR3: CASSKRRDSYNSPLHF
D: TRBD1
size: NA
J: TRBJ1-6
V: TRBV19

DNA: TGTGCCAGCAGTTACTCCAGGGGAAGCCAAGAGACCCAGTACTTC
CDR3: CASSYSRGSQETQYF
D: NA
size: NA
J: TRBJ2-5
V: TRBV6-5

DNA: TGTGCCAGCAGCGTAGTTACGACAGGGAACACAGATACGCAGTATTTT
CDR3: CASSVVTTGNTDTQYF
D: TRBD1
size: NA
J: TRBJ2-3
V: TRBV9

DNA: TGCGCCAGCAGCTTTTCCAGAGACCACAATGAGCAGTACTTC
CDR3: CASSFSRDHNEQYF
D: NA
size: NA
J: TRBJ2-7
V: TRBV5-1

DNA: TGTGCCAGCAGCCAGGGACCCGTCAGCTCCTACAATGAGCAGTACTTC
CDR3: CASSQGPVSSYNEQYF
D: NA
size: NA
J: TRBJ2-7
V: TRBV4-2

DNA: TGTGCCAGCAGAGATCCGGGACAGGGTACGGGCATTCAGTTCTTC
CDR3: CASRDPGQGTGIQFF
D: TRBD1
size: NA
J: TRBJ2-1
V: TRBV28

DNA: TGTGCCAGCAGCTTATTGGGCCGGCCTCACGAGCGGTACTTC
CDR3: CASSLLGRPHERYF
D: NA
size: once
J: TRBJ2-7
V: TRBV7-3

DNA: TGCGCCAGCAGCCCGCAGCCTAGCGGGGCCCCAGATACGCAGTATTTT
CDR3: CASSPQPSGAPDTQYF
D: TRBD2
size: few
J: TRBJ2-3
V: TRBV5-1

DNA: TGTGCCAGCAGCCAGCAGGTGAGCTCCTACGAGCAGTACTTC
CDR3: CASSQQVSSYEQYF
D: NA
size: NA
J: TRBJ2-7
V: TRBV3-1

DNA: TGTGCCAGCAGCCGTCGTACAGGGCGGGCCACCGGGGAGCTGTTTTTT
CDR3: CASSRRTGRATGELFF
D: NA
size: NA
J: TRBJ2-2
V: TRBV11-3

DNA: TGTGCCAGCAGCTTAGATCCCCGGGAAAGGACCCAGTACTTC
CDR3: CASSLDPRERTQYF
D: NA
size: few
J: TRBJ2-5
V: TRBV11-3

DNA: TGTGCCAGCAGCGCCACGACAGGGACCTACGAGCAGTACTTC
CDR3: CASSATTGTYEQYF
D: TRBD1
size: few
J: TRBJ2-7
V: TRBV7-2

DNA: TGTGCCAGCAGCTCTCGACGGACTAACTACAATGAGCAGTTCTTC
CDR3: CASSSRRTNYNEQFF
D: NA
size: NA
J: TRBJ2-1
V: TRBV7-2

DNA: TGCAGCGTTGAACTGTGGGAGGGCGTCCGCGATGAGCAGTTCTTC
CDR3: CSVELWEGVRDEQFF
D: TRBD2
size: few
J: TRBJ2-1
V: TRBV29-1

DNA: TGCAGTGCTGCAACGGGACTAGAAATAACAGATACGCAGTATTTT
CDR3: CSAATGLEITDTQYF
D: TRBD2
size: NA
J: TRBJ2-3
V: TRBV20-1

DNA: TGTGCCAGCAGCGTCCGGGTCTTTCCGGTAACTAATGAAAAACTGTTTTTT
CDR3: CASSVRVFPVTNEKLFF
D: NA
size: NA
J: TRBJ1-4
V: TRBV7-6

DNA: TGTGCCAGCAGCCCCTCGCCGGGCCTCGGGCAGTACTTC
CDR3: CASSPSPGLGQYF
D: NA
size: NA
J: TRBJ2-7
V: TRBV7-2

DNA: TGTGCCAGCAGCAGCCGCGAAGAGCAGTACTTC
CDR3: CASSSREEQYF
D: NA
size: NA
J: TRBJ2-5
V: TRBV7-2

DNA: TGTGCCAGCAGCCCCGTATTAGACAAGTACGAGCAGTACTTC
CDR3: CASSPVLDKYEQYF
D: NA
size: many
J: TRBJ2-7
V: TRBV11-2

DNA: TGTGCCACCAGTGCCTCGACTAGCGGGGACTCCACAGATACGCAGTATTTT
CDR3: CATSASTSGDSTDTQYF
D: TRBD2
size: NA
J: TRBJ2-3
V: TRBV24-1

DNA: TGTGCCAGCAGTTACTCGATGGCAACTAATGAAAAACTGTTTTTT
CDR3: CASSYSMATNEKLFF
D: NA
size: NA
J: TRBJ1-4
V: TRBV6-5

DNA: TGTGCCAGCAGCAAAGGGAAGCGTGGCAGAATAAAGCTGAACACCGGGGAGCTGTTTTTT
CDR3: CASSKGKRGRIKLNTGELFF
D: NA
size: NA
J: TRBJ2-2
V: TRBV21-1

DNA: TGTGCCTGGTCCCTTCTCATGGGAGGTGACACCGGGGAGCTGTTTTTT
CDR3: CAWSLLMGGDTGELFF
D: NA
size: NA
J: TRBJ2-2
V: TRBV30